This T cell receptor (beta chain) is from a study of blood T cell repertoires in COVID-19 (dated by TCRdb to the early 2020s). Describing the broader study: Samples covering the acute and convalescent phases of COVID-19 were provided by collaborators in the United States, Italy and Spain. Samples were obtained from the ongoing ImmuneRACE study (first 160 participants) and from about 1,300 subjects provided by 6 global collaborators. The sample metadata nearly always contained a de-identified subject ID, COVID-19 status, age in years and sex. Where available, HLA class I and class II types were taken from metadata supplied by the sample provider and were not determined by assay-based typing. Subjects who had been exposed to COVID-19, were actively infected with it, or had recovered from it provided the deeply sampled blood TCRbeta repertoires that made up the dataset. The repertoires were made available in a free public database intended to serve as a resource for research on the immune response to SARS-CoV-2. The material from the prospective study consisted of cDNA or gDNA derived from T cells, B-cell-depleted T cells, or PBMCs. On the study overall, not on this receptor specifically: The quantity of clinical and demographic metadata differed by source and by participant and was supplied without curation.

TCRbeta CDR3 regions were amplified from genomic DNA by means of the immunoSEQ Assay, a bias-controlled multiplex PCR. The original pipeline was this. The number of nucleated cells in each sample was estimated from the amplification of reference gene primers within the assay. Sequence reads were collapsed and filtered to measure the absolute abundance of every unique TCRbeta CDR3 rearrangement. For each sample, productive Simpson clonality was calculated by taking the square root of Simpson's diversity index across productive rearrangements. This is the immuneACCESS table as TCRdb keeps it, with only in-frame sequences that have V and J called. A part of the clones is gone; compared with another copy, unresolved V genes explain less than half, and the rest is unexplained. The D gene and trimming were derived from the DNA, and the V and J assignments and clone size from that table. In all, the sample holds 150,000 or so clones, and 75% to 90% of those were seen once. The ten largest account for over 35% of the sample.

Collaborating institutions collected whole blood in K2EDTA tubes following their own protocols. Collaborator samples were shipped for TCRbeta analysis as frozen whole blood, isolated PBMCs, or DNA extracted from either sample type. A word on this clone: Its antigen remains unidentified. No much larger clone exists at a distance of one base, and base qualities are not known.

V trim: 4 bases; J trim: 2 bases; unmatched bases: 8. The CDR1 and CDR2 encoded by the germline V gene are SGHDT and YYEEEE. From its cysteine to its phenylalanine, the CDR3 spans 15 amino acids. This entry keeps only the CDR3 DNA: 45 bases, framed from base 1. The origin of this receptor is a human donor in a cohort sampled during active COVID-19. The rearrangement combines TRBV5-6 with TRBJ1-2; 7 of the junction bases match TRBD1. Sequencing was carried out using peripheral blood. The nucleotide sequence reads TGTGCCAGCAGCGCGCTCGGGACAGACAACTATGGCTACACCTTC. Its translation is CASSALGTDNYGYTF.